Shown below are 23 T cell receptor beta chains from a single sample sequenced in a study of cytomegalovirus exposure and HLA in healthy donors. Using immunoSEQ multiplex PCR, the repertoire was profiled, and TCRdb retains in-frame clones only, with some absent. The sample holds approximately 200,000 clones; about 89% are singletons and the top ten take more than 1%. Sequencing was performed on PBMCs. The receptors were sampled from a woman aged 18 to 35 in good health and CMV-seronegative.

The table lists this clone with a few counts. This sequence joins TRBV6-5 and TRBJ1-1; D is unresolved. The CDR3 spans 11 residues. V lost 11 bases and J lost 4, with 11 bases in between. Germline loops: CDR1 MNHEY, CDR2 SVGAGI. This chain's CDR3 is CASMFGTEAFF. In DNA form, the CDR3 reads TGTGCCTCTATGTTCGGCACTGAAGCTTTCTTT.

The gene calls are TRBV27 and TRBJ1-5, with 9 bases that match TRBD1. V gave up 5 bases and J gave up 5 bases; unmatched junction bases: 4. The CDR3 is made up of 14 amino acids. Per the germline V gene, CDR1 is MNHEY and CDR2 is SMNVEV (reference sequence). CDR3 DNA sequence: TGTGCCAGCAGTCCCGGACAGGGGCATCAGCCCCAGCATTTT. Its protein product is CASSPGQGHQPQHF.

The V call is TRBV6-5, the J call TRBJ1-2, with 10 bases fitting TRBD1. Trimming removed 5 bases from V and 2 bases from J; junction bases left unmatched: 2. The CDR3 totals 14 residues. Germline V gene sequence: CDR1 MNHEY, CDR2 SVGAGI. The DNA for the CDR3 is TGTGCCAGCAGTAAGGGACAGGGGAACTATGGCTACACCTTC. This encodes CASSKGQGNYGYTF.

The rearrangement joins TRBV2 to TRBJ2-7; 13 positions match TRBD2. Germline V lookup: CDR1 SNHLY, CDR2 FYNNEI. Losses at the gene ends were 10 bases for V and 4 bases for J; bases not matched to a gene: 4. This CDR3 has 13 amino acids. The CDR3 loop reads CATRTSGSYEQYF. The CDR3 DNA is TGTGCCACGAGGACTAGCGGGAGTTACGAGCAGTACTTC.

This chain links TRBV6-1 with TRBJ2-2; 7 positions agree with TRBD2. The V and J ends lost 4 bases and 6 bases, in that order; junction bases with no gene match: 8. The CDR3 has 15 amino acids. CDR1 is MNHNS and CDR2 is SASEGT in the germline V gene. The CDR3 DNA reads as TGTGCCAGCAGTGCCCTCGGCGGGGGTCCCGGGGAGCTGTTTTTT. Translated, it gives CASSALGGGPGELFF.

V is TRBV27 and J is TRBJ1-2; D gene ambiguous. The CDR3 consists of 14 residues. Trimming removed 6 bases at V and 3 bases at J, with 14 bases between. Germline CDR1 reads MNHEY; CDR2 reads SMNVEV (reference sequence). The CDR3 protein is CASRATDSYYGYTF. CDR3 nucleotides: TGTGCCAGCAGGGCTACAGATTCCTACTATGGCTACACCTTC.

This chain connects TRBV29-1 to TRBJ1-1; unclear D gene. The CDR3 is made up of 14 amino acids. The germline gives CDR1 SQVTM, CDR2 ANQGSEA. Trimming took off 5 bases at V and 5 bases at J, with 18 bases between the two ends. As DNA, the CDR3 is TGCAGCGTTCTCCCGGCGGGGTCCGGTACTGAAGCTTTCTTT. Protein product: CSVLPAGSGTEAFF.

The chain is built from TRBV28 and TRBJ1-1, with a tentative D call TRBD1 (6 bases). Looked up from germline, CDR1 is MDHEN and CDR2 is SYDVKM. Between the trimmed V and J ends, which lost 7 bases and 8 bases, there was a span of 17 bases. The CDR3 spans 13 residues. The CDR3 DNA reads as TGTGCCAGCACCCCCCCAGGGGAATCCGAAGCTTTCTTT. It specifies CASTPPGESEAFF.

The CDR3 sequence is CASSIPLAGLNTGELFF. CDR3 in DNA: TGTGCCAGCAGTATCCCATTAGCGGGATTGAACACCGGGGAGCTGTTTTTT. The rearrangement uses TRBV28 and TRBJ2-2, with TRBD2 matching 8 bases. The CDR3 contains 17 residues. V was pared by 5 bases and J by 1 base, with 9 bases of the junction left unmatched. Per the germline V gene, CDR1 is MDHEN and CDR2 is SYDVKM.

The V gene is TRBV30, the J gene TRBJ2-3, with 8 bases matching TRBD2. Germline trimming cut 3 bases from V and 2 bases from J; bases unmatched to any gene: 4. This CDR3 region has 14 residues. Germline V lookup: CDR1 GTSNPN, CDR2 SVGIG (reference sequence). The CDR3 region has the DNA TGTGCCTGGAGAGGACTAGCCCCCACAGATACGCAGTATTTT. Translated: CAWRGLAPTDTQYF.

The chain combines TRBV27 with TRBJ2-7; 7 bases are a match to TRBD1. This CDR3 comprises 16 residues. Germline V lookup: CDR1 MNHEY, CDR2 SMNVEV (reference sequence). The V gene end was trimmed by 4 bases and the J gene end by 0 bases; junction bases not matched to a gene: 9. The CDR3 is CASSSQIRTGSYEQYF. CDR3 nucleotide sequence: TGTGCCAGCAGTTCCCAAATTCGGACAGGCTCCTACGAGCAGTACTTC.

The chain couples TRBV27 to TRBJ2-7; 8 bases agree with TRBD1. This CDR3 is built from 14 residues. The V gene's germline CDR1 is MNHEY and CDR2 SMNVEV (reference sequence). Trimming cost V 4 bases and J 5 bases; bases outside gene matches: 7. CDR3 sequence (DNA): TGTGCCAGCAGTTCGCAGGGGGCGGGCCACGAGCAGTACTTC. Translating it yields CASSSQGAGHEQYF.

A remark on this clone: Within the sample, other DNA sequences also encode this same CDR3. The chain uses TRBV9 and TRBJ2-3, with TRBD2 matching over 10 bases. This CDR3 comprises 16 residues. The V gene's germline CDR1 is SGDLS and CDR2 YYNGEE. The V and J ends lost 0 bases and 1 base, in that order; junction bases with no gene match: 2. CDR3 loop: CASSVGLAGGTDTQYF. CDR3 coding DNA: TGTGCCAGCAGCGTAGGCCTAGCGGGAGGCACAGATACGCAGTATTTT.

This chain joins TRBV11-3 and TRBJ2-1; tentatively, D is TRBD1 (6 bases). Trimming took 1 base from V and 8 from J, leaving 15 bases between them. The CDR3 totals 15 residues. Germline lookup yields CDR1 SGHNT and CDR2 YENEEA. The CDR3: CASSLGRRGLDEQFF. CDR3 DNA sequence: TGTGCCAGCAGCTTAGGTCGCAGGGGATTAGATGAGCAGTTCTTC.

V usage is TRBV30 and J usage is TRBJ2-2; TRBD1 matches at 8 bases. Germline CDR1 and CDR2: GTSNPN and SVGIG (reference sequence). The V and J ends lost 0 bases and 1 base, in that order; junction bases with no gene match: 4. The CDR3 has 16 amino acids. DNA of the CDR3: TGTGCCTGGAGTGTAATGGGGACAGGGAACACCGGGGAGCTGTTTTTT. Encoded protein: CAWSVMGTGNTGELFF.

The chain has TRBV5-4 and TRBJ2-4, with a tentative D call TRBD1 (6 bases). Germline values: CDR1 SGHNT, CDR2 YYREEE (reference sequence). V was shortened by 2 bases and J by 0 bases, with 12 bases between the two germline ends. There are 16 residues in the CDR3. The CDR3 loop reads CASSFLQGPAKNIQYF. DNA of the CDR3: TGTGCCAGCAGCTTTTTACAGGGTCCAGCCAAAAACATTCAGTACTTC.

This clone was found a few times. The J gene is TRBJ1-1, the V gene TRBV6-4; possible D gene TRBD1, 6 bases. This CDR3 is 13 amino acids long. Germline assignment: CDR1 MRHNA and CDR2 SNTAGT. The V and J ends lost 0 bases and 11 bases respectively, with 13 bases between them. CDR3 nucleotides: TGTGCCAGCAGTGACTCGGACAGTTCGAGGGCTTTCTTT. This translates into CASSDSDSSRAFF.

The V and J genes are TRBV7-2 and TRBJ2-7, with TRBD1 matching 7 bases. This CDR3 is 14 amino acids long. Germline V lookup: CDR1 SGHTA, CDR2 FQGNSA. J lost 2 bases, V lost 4 bases, and 5 bases had no gene match. CDR3 loop: CASSSRQGPYEQYF. For the CDR3, the DNA is TGTGCCAGCAGCTCTAGACAGGGCCCCTACGAGCAGTACTTC. Looking up the rest from reference TRBV7-2 and TRBJ2-7 gives the full variable domain: GAGVSQSPSNKVTEKGKDVELRCDPISGHTALYWYRQSLGQGLEFLIYFQGNSAPDKSGLPSDRFSAERTGGSVSTLTIQRTQQEDSAVYLCASSSRQGPYEQYFGPGTRLTVT.

The gene calls are TRBV6-1 and TRBJ2-1; TRBD1 agrees at 7 bases. CDR1 MNHNS and CDR2 SASEGT come from the germline V gene. The CDR3 runs 15 residues. The V gene end was trimmed by 7 bases and the J gene end by 0 bases; junction bases not matched to a gene: 6. In DNA form, the CDR3 reads TGTGCCAGCAAAACGGACAGGAGCTCCTACAATGAGCAGTTCTTC. It yields the protein CASKTDRSSYNEQFF.

The chain couples TRBV6-5 to TRBJ2-3; no clear D. Germline assignment: CDR1 MNHEY and CDR2 SVGAGI. This CDR3 has 14 amino acids. Trimming pared 6 bases from V and 0 bases from J, leaving 10 bases between. CDR3 protein: CASSRGTSTDTQYF. The CDR3 DNA reads as TGTGCCAGCAGCCGCGGTACTAGCACAGATACGCAGTATTTT.

The rearrangement uses TRBV7-9 and TRBJ1-2, with 7 positions matching TRBD1. Germline CDR1 is SEHNR and CDR2 is FQNEAQ (reference sequence). The V and J ends lost 1 base and 5 bases, in that order; junction bases with no gene match: 10. The CDR3 runs 16 residues. CDR3 sequence: CASSLESDRVRYGYTF. The CDR3 nucleotides read TGTGCCAGCAGCTTAGAGTCTGACAGGGTTCGTTATGGCTACACCTTC.

The rearrangement uses TRBV23-1 and TRBJ2-7; weak D call: TRBD1 (6 bases). TRBV23-1 is labeled an ORF, and its function is uncertain. V was shortened by 7 bases and J by 5 bases, with 12 bases between the two germline ends. The CDR3 length is 12 residues. CDR3 sequence (DNA): TGCGCCAGCATAAGGACAGTCGACGAGCAGTACTTC. Protein: CASIRTVDEQYF.

This chain connects TRBV5-1 to TRBJ1-1; D possibly corresponds to TRBD1 (5 bases). V was cut by 3 bases and J by 1 base, with 10 bases left in between. Germline V gives CDR1 SGHRS, CDR2 YFSETQ. The CDR3 sequence is 14 residues long. The CDR3 DNA sequence: TGCGCCAGCAGCTCCACAGGCCCGAACACTGAAGCTTTCTTT. This encodes CASSSTGPNTEAFF. The full variable domain, its missing parts supplied by reference TRBV5-1 and TRBJ1-1, is KAGVTQTPRYLIKTRGQQVTLSCSPISGHRSVSWYQQTPGQGLQFLFEYFSETQRNKGNFPGRFSGRQFSNSRSEMNVSTLELGDSALYLCASSSTGPNTEAFFGQGTRLTVV.